This entry describes one T cell receptor beta chain. A J-beta primer mix and a sample-barcoded 5' primer were used in a second PCR of roughly 6 to 11 cycles. TCRdb redid the calling of the 5' RACE reads with MiXCR, one entry per CDR3 protein. The sample includes approximately 820,000 distinct CDR3 sequences, approximately 44% seen only once; the top ten take approximately 20%. This record comes from a study of blood T cells in healthy people across ages. This CDR3 region has 15 residues. The V end was cut by 3 bases, the J end by 0 bases, with 11 bases between. Germline V gene sequence: CDR1 ENHRY, CDR2 SYGVKD.

The TCR comes from a man in his sixties in good health. The chain carries TRBV10-3 and TRBJ2-5; either TRBD1 or TRBD2 may fit D (6 bases each). Material: blood. In DNA, the CDR3 is TGTGCCATCAGTGATGAGGGGGGCCACCAAGAGACCCAGTACTTC. Amino acid sequence: CAISDEGGHQETQYF.